This T cell receptor beta chain stems from a study of molecular identifiers for immune sequencing clone quantification. MiXCR, run by TCRdb on the PCR reads, gives a single entry per CDR3 protein. This table holds about 300,000 distinct CDR3 sequences, about 22% found once. Trimming shortened V by 2 bases and J by 2 bases, and 16 bases separated the two germline ends. The V gene's germline CDR1 is SGHTA and CDR2 FQGTGA. The CDR3 totals 17 residues. This clonotype was counted many times. The specimen was naive CD8+ T cells from blood, with Jurkat cell RNA spiked in. This sample's subset: FACS-sorted CD8+CD4-CCR7+CD45RA+ naive T cells. The sequence came from a human donor in good health. Some libraries in this study had Jurkat cell RNA spiked in. The J gene is TRBJ2-1, the V gene TRBV7-3, with D uncertain. This CDR3 is CASSLLPSAPAYNEQFF. CDR3 bases: TGTGCCAGCAGCTTACTCCCGTCGGCGCCAGCCTACAATGAGCAGTTCTTC.